The T cell receptor (beta chain) described here comes from a study of shared clonotypes between healthy human individuals. The V end lost 4 bases, the J end lost 0 bases, and 8 bases lay between the germline ends. CDR1 and CDR2 from the germline V gene are SGHRS and YFSETQ. The CDR3 runs 15 residues. Here immunoSEQ multiplex PCR was the method, and the copy in TCRdb shows in-frame clones only, minus some. The sample carries 490,000 or so clones, around 80% recorded once. To note about this clone: Other DNA sequences in the sample encode the same CDR3.

The chain recombines TRBV5-1 with TRBJ2-6; D unresolved. Material for sequencing was PBMCs. The origin of this receptor is a woman between 40 and 55 years old in good health. Some clones in this sample may be carry-over from other donors' samples. The CDR3 coding sequence is TGCGCCAGCAGCCAAGGTGGCTCTGGGGCCAACGTCCTGACTTTC. It is translated as CASSQGGSGANVLTF.